This T cell receptor (beta chain) was observed in a study of vaccination effects on CD4 cells after COVID-19. Broader study findings: Clonal contraction was marked in infection- and vaccine-induced clones late after vaccination.

The table lists this clone with a few counts. Its antigen is not identified. The repertoire was sequenced with immunoSEQ multiplex PCR; TCRdb's copy has only in-frame clones and lacks some. The data show about 66,000 clones, roughly 80% seen once. Using viral peptide pools, the ViraFEST assay grew out antigen-specific CD4+ T cells prior to sequencing. When more than 9 days of culture had elapsed, CD4+ T cells were isolated. Either the mRNA-1273 or the BNT162b2 vaccine was given to participants as two doses. Vaccine recipients, nucleocapsid antibody negative, had no prior SARS-CoV-2 infection. About 2 million PBMC were seeded per well and grown in the presence of roughly 9.3 IU/ml IL-2 and about 10 ug/ml peptides. Half the medium was swapped for IL-2 medium on days 3 and 7. Between the trimmed V and J ends, which lost 0 bases and 4 bases, there was a span of 12 bases. Germline V gene sequence: CDR1 LGHNA, CDR2 YSLEER. The CDR3 sequence is 16 residues long.

The origin of this receptor is a human donor who received a COVID-19 vaccine. This chain connects TRBV4-3 to TRBJ2-2; D possibly corresponds to TRBD2 (6 bases). Sequences were derived from CD4+ T cells from PBMCs cultured with HCoV-OC43 spike peptides, sampled after COVID-19 vaccination. Specified subset: HCoV-OC43 spike overlapping peptide pool stimulation. This CDR3 is CASSQERGRGTGELFF. The CDR3 region has the DNA TGCGCCAGCAGCCAAGAGCGGGGAAGGGGCACCGGGGAGCTGTTTTTT.